The next 12 T cell receptor beta chains were all read from a single sample in a study of T cells in Graves' hyperthyroidism and ophthalmopathy (dated by TCRdb to between 2019 and 2020). Library preparation used multiplex PCR. The data were produced on an Illumina HiSeq 2000. Amplification of TCR beta CDR3 regions was carried out from RNA transcripts. The TCR CDR3 was subjected to a first round of RT-PCR using the HTBI primer set and the Qiagen OneStep RT-PCR kit. The raw public reads went through TCRdb reprocessing: fastp at Q25, MiXCR clone calling, in-frame beta chains kept. Each record represents a unique CDR3 protein, reported with the most common genes and DNA among its rows. The sample table holds some 560,000 distinct CDR3 sequences, of which around 16% were seen once. About 7% of the sample is held by the ten biggest clonotypes. Sequencing was performed on blood. The source of these receptors is a woman between 25 and 40 years old with Graves' hyperthyroidism.

In this sample, this clonotype turned up many times. The chain recombines TRBV5-1 with TRBJ1-2, with 7 bases fitting TRBD1. The CDR3 spans 13 residues. Germline V gene sequence: CDR1 SGHRS, CDR2 YFSETQ. V gave up 7 bases and J gave up 4 bases; unmatched junction bases: 7. The CDR3 here is CASQPGGAYGYTF. CDR3 nucleotide sequence: TGCGCCAGCCAACCAGGGGGAGCCTATGGCTACACCTTC.

This clonotype was counted at least ten times. V and J are TRBV20-1 and TRBJ2-1; the D call may be TRBD1 or TRBD2 (6 bases each). The CDR3 is 15 amino acids. The V and J ends lost 6 bases and 0 bases respectively, with 15 bases between them. The germline V gene has CDR1 DFQATT and CDR2 SNEGSKA (reference sequence). The CDR3 nucleotides read TGCAGTGCCCCGAGGGGGGCAAGCTCCTACAATGAGCAGTTCTTC. This sequence encodes CSAPRGASSYNEQFF.

This clonotype came up many times. The chain uses TRBV2 and TRBJ2-5; D may be TRBD1 (6 bases). The V gene lost 0 bases and the J gene lost 7 bases, with 15 bases spanning the gap. The CDR3 covers 15 residues. Germline assignment: CDR1 SNHLY and CDR2 FYNNEI. The CDR3 DNA sequence: TGTGCCAGCAGTGAAGCTTTGGCAGGGGCGGCGACCCAGTACTTC. It translates to CASSEALAGAATQYF.

This chain joins TRBV3-1 and TRBJ1-2, with no clear D. Germline CDR1 LGHDT, CDR2 YNNKEL (reference sequence). The germline V and J ends were trimmed by 3 bases and 4 bases, with 9 bases remaining between them. The CDR3 contains 13 residues. This CDR3 is CASSHGVFYGYTF. CDR3 nucleotides: TGTGCCAGCAGCCATGGAGTTTTCTATGGCTACACCTTC.

In this sample, this clonotype turned up a few times. V and J are TRBV7-9 and TRBJ1-6; D is unclear. The length of the CDR3 is 12 residues. Germline lookup yields CDR1 SEHNR and CDR2 FQNEAQ (reference sequence). Trimming took 5 bases from V and 7 from J, leaving 6 bases between them. The CDR3: CASSGENSPLHF. The CDR3 nucleotides read TGTGCCAGCAGCGGGGAAAATTCACCCCTCCACTTT. The full variable domain, completed using reference TRBV7-9 and TRBJ1-6, is DTGVSQNPRHKITKRGQNVTFRCDPISEHNRLYWYRQTLGQGPEFLTYFQNEAQLEKSRLLSDRFSAERPKGSFSTLEIQRTEQGDSAMYLCASSGENSPLHFGNGTRLTVT.

V usage is TRBV5-5 and J usage is TRBJ2-5; 9 bases are a match to TRBD2. This CDR3 is built from 16 residues. In germline, CDR1 is SGHKS, CDR2 YYEKEE (reference sequence). Losses at the gene ends were 0 bases for V and 1 base for J; bases not matched to a gene: 4. CDR3 DNA sequence: TGTGCCAGCAGCTTGGGTGGACTAGCGAGCCAAGAGACCCAGTACTTC. It encodes CASSLGGLASQETQYF.

There are a few counts of this clonotype. The V gene is TRBV7-9, the J gene TRBJ2-3, with D maybe TRBD2 (6 bases). CDR3 length equals 15 residues. Trimming removed 6 bases from V and 4 bases from J, with 17 bases in between. Germline assignment: CDR1 SEHNR and CDR2 FQNEAQ (reference sequence). The DNA for the CDR3 is TGTGCCAGCAGGAGATCGGGGGATCGCCCAGATACGCAGTATTTT. Its translation is CASRRSGDRPDTQYF. The full variable domain, completed using reference TRBV7-9 and TRBJ2-3, is DTGVSQNPRHKITKRGQNVTFRCDPISEHNRLYWYRQTLGQGPEFLTYFQNEAQLEKSRLLSDRFSAERPKGSFSTLEIQRTEQGDSAMYLCASRRSGDRPDTQYFGPGTRLTVL.

This clonotype was seen at least ten times. The chain combines TRBV12-3 or TRBV12-4 with TRBJ2-3; perhaps TRBD2 as D (5 bases). V was trimmed by 7 bases and J by 2 bases, leaving 19 bases between them. CDR3 length: 16 amino acids. The DNA for the CDR3 is TGTGCCAGCAAGTTCAGAGGGCTAGAGATCACAGATACGCAGTATTTT. Translation: CASKFRGLEITDTQYF.

This clonotype has a count of ten or more. The V gene is TRBV7-2, the J gene TRBJ2-5; D gene unclear. CDR1 and CDR2 from the germline V gene are SGHTA and FQGNSA. This CDR3 has 15 residues. The ends were cut back, 4 bases at V and 0 bases at J, with 12 bases in the middle. CDR3 sequence (DNA): TGTGCCAGCAGCTCGCCTCTAGTGTACCAAGAGACCCAGTACTTC. Its translation: CASSSPLVYQETQYF.

The chain links TRBV6-2 or TRBV6-3 to TRBJ2-1; no firm D call. In germline, CDR1 is MNHEY, CDR2 SVGEGT. V was pared by 8 bases and J by 10 bases, with 12 bases between. This CDR3 is 11 amino acids long. The DNA for the CDR3 is TGTGCCAGCGGCCTTCTACTAGAGCAGTTCTTC. Residues: CASGLLLEQFF.

The table lists this clonotype with a few counts. The rearrangement uses TRBV7-9 and TRBJ2-3; tentatively, D is TRBD1 (6 bases). Germline CDR1 and CDR2: SEHNR and FQNEAQ (reference sequence). Trimming took off 5 bases at V and 0 bases at J, with 15 bases between the two ends. CDR3 length equals 16 residues. The CDR3 region is CASSPPTGTSTDTQYF. For the CDR3, the DNA is TGTGCCAGCAGCCCCCCGACAGGTACTAGCACAGATACGCAGTATTTT.

The V and J genes are TRBV10-3 and TRBJ2-1; D tentatively reads TRBD1 or TRBD2 (5 bases each). V lost 6 bases to trimming and J lost 11 bases, with 23 bases between them. The CDR3 loop spans 15 amino acids. Germline CDR1 and CDR2: ENHRY and SYGVKD. The CDR3 nucleotides read TGTGCCATCAGGGGCACCGGGGACGCTCCGAACAAGCAGTTCTTC. Its protein is CAIRGTGDAPNKQFF.